This is a list of T cell receptor beta chains from one sample in a study of T cell changes during pregnancy in multiple sclerosis. Profiling relied on immunoSEQ multiplex PCR, and the TCRdb table lists in-frame clones only, not all of them. In the table there are more than 55,000 clones, 75% to 90% of which are singletons. The sequencing here drew on peripheral blood, taken after pregnancy. The receptors come from a female donor with multiple sclerosis, enrolled in a pregnancy study. CDR3s include the opening cysteine and the closing phenylalanine or tryptophan. Fields, in order: clone size, CDR3 length, J gene, V gene, D gene, CDR3 DNA, CDR3 protein. D genes are given only for firm matches. Rows may omit the clone size; those that give it use once, few, many or a size class.

>.|17|TRBJ2-1|TRBV11-3|.
TGTGCCAGCAGACCTCCCCGGGTGTCCCCCTCCTACAATGAGCAGTTCTTC
CASRPPRVSPSYNEQFF
>.|14|TRBJ2-3|TRBV13|TRBD2
TGTGCCAGCAGCTCGGGGACTAGCCGGGATACGCAGTATTTT
CASSSGTSRDTQYF
>.|14|TRBJ1-1|TRBV5-1|.
TGCGCCAGCAGCCCACTACAGGGAAACACTGAAGCTTTCTTT
CASSPLQGNTEAFF
>.|17|TRBJ2-1|TRBV4-3|.
TGCGCCAGCAGCCAAAGACACAGGGGAGGTGGGTACGATGAGCAGTTCTTC
CASSQRHRGGGYDEQFF
>.|16|TRBJ2-1|TRBV9|TRBD2
TGTGCCAGCAGCGTTCCGACTAGCGGGGGGATAGGTGAGCAGTTCTTC
CASSVPTSGGIGEQFF
>few|13|TRBJ1-2|TRBV29-1|TRBD1
TGCAGCGTTGTACGAGGGGGCTACTATGGCTACACCTTC
CSVVRGGYYGYTF
>.|14|TRBJ2-1|TRBV11-2|TRBD2
TGTGCCAGCCACCTACTAGCGGGGGGCAATGAGCAGTTCTTC
CASHLLAGGNEQFF
>.|13|TRBJ2-3|TRBV7-7|.
TGTGCTAGCAGCTTAGATGTAACAGATACGCAGTATTTT
CASSLDVTDTQYF
>.|16|TRBJ2-2|TRBV9|TRBD1
TGTGCCAGCAGCCCACAGGGACAGGCGAACACCGGGGAGCTGTTTTTT
CASSPQGQANTGELFF
>few|16|TRBJ1-3|TRBV7-6|TRBD1
TGTGCCAGCAGCTTAGGAACTCAGGGGGCAGGAAACACCATATATTTT
CASSLGTQGAGNTIYF
>.|15|TRBJ1-5|TRBV6-1|TRBD1
TGTGCCAGCAGTGACCCGGGACAGGGAAATCAGCCCCAGCATTTT
CASSDPGQGNQPQHF
>.|16|TRBJ2-7|TRBV7-2|TRBD2
TGTGCCAGCAGCTTACTCGGACTAGCGGGGGGCTACGAGCAGTACTTC
CASSLLGLAGGYEQYF
>once|12|TRBJ1-2|TRBV6-5|TRBD1
TGTGCCAGCAGGCAGGGGGCAGGAGGCTACACCTTC
CASRQGAGGYTF
>.|12|TRBJ2-7|TRBV5-6|.
TGTGCCAGCAGCTTGCAAGGGGCCGAGCAGTACTTC
CASSLQGAEQYF
>.|16|TRBJ2-1|TRBV19|.
TGTGCCAGTAGTATCGACGGATTCCACGGGTACAATGAGCAGTTCTTC
CASSIDGFHGYNEQFF
>.|15|TRBJ2-7|TRBV9|TRBD2
TGTGCCAGCAGCGTAGATGCAGCGGGGGCCTTCGAGCAGTACTTC
CASSVDAAGAFEQYF
>.|16|TRBJ2-1|TRBV5-6|TRBD1
TGTGCCAGCAGCGCAATGACAGGGACCTCCTACAATGAGCAGTTCTTC
CASSAMTGTSYNEQFF
>.|16|TRBJ2-1|TRBV5-1|TRBD2
TGCGCCAGCAGCTTGGAGGCTAGCGGGGCCTACAATGAGCAGTTCTTC
CASSLEASGAYNEQFF
>.|17|TRBJ1-1|TRBV2|.
TGTGCCAGCAGTGAGTTTGCAGTGGGGACACTCGTAACTGAAGCTTTCTTT
CASSEFAVGTLVTEAFF
>.|13|TRBJ2-3|TRBV10-3|.
TGTGCCATCTTGGGAGCCTGGGGTGATACGCAGTATTTT
CAILGAWGDTQYF
>once|12|TRBJ1-2|TRBV10-3|.
TGTGCCATCAGTCGAACGGAGTATGGCTACACCTTC
CAISRTEYGYTF
>once|15|TRBJ2-7|TRBV11-2|TRBD2
TGTGCCAGCAGTCGGGGACTAGCGGGGCCCTACGAGCAGTACTTC
CASSRGLAGPYEQYF
>.|15|TRBJ1-2|TRBV7-9|.
TGTGCCAGCAGCTCCTTCAGGGGTTCCAACTATGGCTACACCTTC
CASSSFRGSNYGYTF
>.|12|TRBJ2-1|TRBV2|.
TGTGCCAGCGGTATTACGGGATCCCGTACTTTCTTC
CASGITGSRTFF
>.|15|TRBJ2-5|TRBV7-9|.
TGTGCCAGCAGCGGGAGGCCCGGTTTACAAGAGACCCAGTACTTC
CASSGRPGLQETQYF
>.|14|TRBJ1-5|TRBV13|.
TGTGCCAGCAGCTTAGGGAGTAGCAATCAGCCCCAGCATTTT
CASSLGSSNQPQHF
>.|15|TRBJ2-1|TRBV11-3|TRBD2
TGTGCCAGCAGCTTAGGGGGTAGCGGGGGATGGGAGCAGTTCTTC
CASSLGGSGGWEQFF
>.|15|TRBJ1-1|TRBV5-1|TRBD1
TGCGCCAGCAGCTTGGAACGGACAGGGGGCGAGAGAGCTTTCTTT
CASSLERTGGERAFF
>.|14|TRBJ1-2|TRBV5-1|.
TGCGCCAGCAGCTTGAATCAGGGTGGCTATGGCTACACCTTC
CASSLNQGGYGYTF
>.|17|TRBJ2-2|TRBV13|.
TGTGCCAGCAGCTTAAATGTCGGGGGTCCGAACACCGGGGAGCTGTTTTTT
CASSLNVGGPNTGELFF
>.|15|TRBJ1-2|TRBV9|.
TGTGCCAGCAGCGAACGGGACACGGGGCACTATGGCTACACCTTC
CASSERDTGHYGYTF
>.|15|TRBJ2-3|TRBV6-1|TRBD2
TGTGCCAGCAGTGCACTAGCGGGGGGGCCCGATACGCAGTATTTT
CASSALAGGPDTQYF
>.|14|TRBJ2-5|TRBV15|TRBD1
TGTGCCACCAGCAGGGGGGACAGTTGGGAGACCCAGTACTTC
CATSRGDSWETQYF
>.|11|TRBJ2-7|TRBV20-1|.
TGCAGTGCTATGCAGGGCTACGAGCAGTACTTC
CSAMQGYEQYF
>.|12|TRBJ2-2|TRBV15|.
TGTGCCACCAGCAGAGTCTACGGGGAGCTGTTTTTT
CATSRVYGELFF
>.|16|TRBJ2-7|TRBV6-1|.
TGTGCCAGCAGTGTGTGGACGAGGGTCGATACCCGCGAGCAGTACTTC
CASSVWTRVDTREQYF
>.|13|TRBJ2-1|TRBV6-6|.
TGTGCCAGCAGTTGGGCAGCTTACAATGAGCAGTTCTTC
CASSWAAYNEQFF
>.|13|TRBJ1-5|TRBV6-5|TRBD1
TGTGCCAGCAAGAGGGACAGCCCCCAGCCCCAGCATTTT
CASKRDSPQPQHF
>.|14|TRBJ1-5|TRBV30|.
TGTGCCTGGAGTAAGGGGCCTCTAAATCAGCCCCAGCATTTT
CAWSKGPLNQPQHF
>.|13|TRBJ2-1|TRBV10-1|.
TGCGCCAGCAGTACCTTCGGAGCGAGTGAGCAGTTCTTC
CASSTFGASEQFF
>.|14|TRBJ1-6|TRBV4-1|.
TGCGCCAGCAGCCTCGGCTCCTATAATTCACCCCTCCACTTT
CASSLGSYNSPLHF
>once|13|TRBJ2-7|TRBV6-5|TRBD1
TGTGCCAGCAGGCTAGGGACAGGGGGCGAGCAGTACTTC
CASRLGTGGEQYF
>.|16|TRBJ1-3|TRBV5-1|TRBD1
TGCGCCAGCAGCCCAAGACAGGGTACCAACGGAAACACCATATATTTT
CASSPRQGTNGNTIYF
>few|14|TRBJ1-5|TRBV6-6|TRBD1
TGTGCCAGCAGGGATACAGGGGCAAATCAGCCCCAGCATTTT
CASRDTGANQPQHF
>.|14|TRBJ2-3|TRBV7-3|.
TGTGCCAGCAGCTTAGGGGCGACCTCAGATACGCAGTATTTT
CASSLGATSDTQYF
>.|14|TRBJ2-7|TRBV19|.
TGTGCCAGTAGTATAGGTGGAGCCAGTTACGAGCAGTACTTC
CASSIGGASYEQYF
>.|13|TRBJ2-7|TRBV5-1|.
TGCGCCAGCAGCTTGGAACACCGAGGGGAGCAGTACTTC
CASSLEHRGEQYF
>.|13|TRBJ2-1|TRBV11-2|.
TGTGCCAGCAGCTGGGGCTGGTACAATGAGCAGTTCTTC
CASSWGWYNEQFF
>.|14|TRBJ1-6|TRBV4-2|.
TGTGCCAGCAGCCTCGCTGGTACGGATTCACCCCTCCACTTT
CASSLAGTDSPLHF
>.|14|TRBJ1-1|TRBV2|TRBD1
TGTGCCAGCAGTGCACAGGGGATGAACACTGAAGCTTTCTTT
CASSAQGMNTEAFF
>.|15|TRBJ2-1|TRBV6-5|TRBD1
TGTGCCAGCAGGCGGACAGGGGATTCGGGCAATGAGCAGTTCTTC
CASRRTGDSGNEQFF